The 20 T cell receptor beta chains reported below all come from one sample, sequenced in a study of cytomegalovirus exposure and HLA in healthy donors. Researchers ran the PCR with 60 Vbeta and 13 Jbeta primers. Produced via immunoSEQ multiplex PCR; TCRdb's table is partial and in-frame only. The table lists hundreds of thousands of clones, under 70% of them singletons, with 2.6% in the top ten. Sequences were obtained from PBMCs. The receptors were sampled from a man in his forties or fifties in good health and CMV-seropositive.

The chain uses TRBV7-2 and TRBJ2-3, with D perhaps TRBD1 (5 bases). The CDR3 runs to 14 residues. Germline V gene data show CDR1 as SGHTA and CDR2 as FQGNSA. Trimming took 2 bases from V and 3 from J, leaving 9 bases between them. In nucleotides, the CDR3 is TGTGCCAGCAGCTTAAAAGGGGTTACAGATACGCAGTATTTT. This sequence encodes CASSLKGVTDTQYF.

V is TRBV9 and J is TRBJ2-5, with 8 bases aligning to TRBD1. The DNA end is more similar to TRBJ2-7, so the J call may be wrong. This CDR3 is 14 amino acids long. Germline values: CDR1 SGDLS, CDR2 YYNGEE. The CDR3 DNA follows: TGTGCCAGCAGCGTAGGACAGGGGCCCGACGAGCAGTACTTC. Its translation is CASSVGQGPDEQYF.

This clone is a singleton in its sample. The CDR3 DNA follows: TGTGCCAGTAGTTTAACAGGGGGCTATGATGGCTACACCTTC. Amino acid sequence: CASSLTGGYDGYTF. The gene calls are TRBV19 and TRBJ1-2, with 9 bases identical to TRBD1. V shed 5 bases, J shed 6 bases, and the junction held 7 bases outside the gene matches. There are 14 residues in the CDR3. CDR1 LNHDA and CDR2 SQIVND come from the germline V gene (reference sequence). Using reference TRBV19 and TRBJ1-2 for the parts outside the CDR3, the full variable domain is DGGITQSPKYLFRKEGQNVTLSCEQNLNHDAMYWYRQDPGQGLRLIYYSQIVNDFQKGDIAEGYSVSREKKESFPLTVTSAQKNPTAFYLCASSLTGGYDGYTFGSGTRLTVV.

J is TRBJ1-6 and V is TRBV9, with no clear D. The CDR3 sequence is 13 residues long. V was clipped by 1 base and J by 10 bases, with 9 bases between them. Germline V gene sequence: CDR1 SGDLS, CDR2 YYNGEE. CDR3 region: CASSVSLESPLHF. For the CDR3, the DNA is TGTGCCAGCAGCGTATCACTCGAGTCACCCCTCCACTTT.

The chain recombines TRBV7-8 with TRBJ2-1; TRBD1 agrees at 8 bases. Germline V gene data show CDR1 as SGHVS and CDR2 as FQNEAQ. The CDR3 has 14 amino acids. The ends lost 8 bases at V and 0 bases at J; junction bases unmatched: 3. This CDR3 reads CASLTGDSYNEQFF. In nucleotides, the CDR3 is TGTGCCAGCCTGACAGGGGACTCCTACAATGAGCAGTTCTTC.

This sequence joins TRBV10-3 and TRBJ1-1, with D maybe TRBD1 (6 bases). Trimming shortened V by 3 bases and J by 10 bases, and 15 bases separated the two germline ends. There are 13 residues in the CDR3. Looked up from germline, CDR1 is ENHRY and CDR2 is SYGVKD. This CDR3 reads CAISDDPGARAFF. CDR3 nucleotides: TGTGCCATCAGTGACGATCCAGGGGCGAGAGCTTTCTTT.

This chain connects TRBV7-2 to TRBJ1-3; maybe TRBD1 (5 bases). Germline V gene data show CDR1 as SGHTA and CDR2 as FQGNSA. V gave up 3 bases and J gave up 3 bases, with 9 bases separating them. The CDR3 runs to 14 residues. The CDR3 here is CASSLFGGGNTIYF. The CDR3, as DNA: TGTGCCAGCAGCTTGTTCGGGGGTGGAAACACCATATATTTT.

The chain joins TRBV21-1 to TRBJ1-2; TRBD1, the D gene given by the table, was not confirmed from the DNA. TRBV21-1 is recorded as a pseudogene. The CDR3 sequence is 14 residues long. The CDR3 reads CASSKLRTAPGYTF. CDR3 nucleotides: TGTGCCAGCAGCAAACTCCGGACAGCCCCCGGCTACACCTTC.

V is TRBV20-1 and J is TRBJ1-2; D ambiguous. Germline loops: CDR1 DFQATT, CDR2 SNEGSKA (reference sequence). Trimming stripped 3 bases from V and 6 bases from J, with 8 bases between. This CDR3 contains 11 residues. The CDR3 loop reads CSASGSDGYTF. CDR3 in DNA: TGCAGTGCTAGTGGGAGCGATGGCTACACCTTC.

This chain joins TRBV7-3 and TRBJ1-2, with 11 bases fitting TRBD1. Germline V gives CDR1 SGHTA, CDR2 FQGTGA. The CDR3 consists of 16 residues. V shed 5 bases and J 1 base; nucleotides not matched to a gene: 6. The CDR3 sequence: CASSPGQGAGNYGYTF. As DNA, the CDR3 is TGTGCCAGCAGCCCCGGACAGGGGGCGGGTAACTATGGCTACACCTTC.

The V call is TRBV15, the J call TRBJ1-3; TRBD1 aligns across 12 bases. Germline V gene sequence: CDR1 LNHNV, CDR2 YYDKDF (reference sequence). Losses at the gene ends were 1 base for V and 4 bases for J; bases not matched to a gene: 8. This CDR3 comprises 18 residues. CDR3 nucleotide sequence: TGTGCCACCAGCAGAGCAAGGGGACAGGGGGCTAGAGGAAACACCATATATTTT. It encodes CATSRARGQGARGNTIYF.

The CDR3 is CASSQRSAGNQPQHF. The CDR3 DNA reads as TGCGCCAGCAGCCAAAGGTCCGCGGGGAATCAGCCCCAGCATTTT. The gene calls are TRBV4-3 and TRBJ1-5; no clear D. The V gene lost 2 bases and the J gene lost 4 bases, with 12 bases spanning the gap. The CDR3 runs 15 residues. Per the germline V gene, CDR1 is LGHNA and CDR2 is YSLEER.

This clone is a singleton in its sample. The rearrangement uses TRBV7-2 and TRBJ2-7, with D maybe TRBD2 (6 bases). The CDR3 length is 17 residues. The germline gives CDR1 SGHTA, CDR2 FQGNSA. The V gene lost 2 bases and the J gene lost 2 bases, with 19 bases spanning the gap. The CDR3 here is CASSLRTPASEAYEQYF. The CDR3 DNA follows: TGTGCCAGCAGCTTACGGACCCCTGCTAGCGAGGCCTACGAGCAGTACTTC.

The V gene is TRBV6-1, the J gene TRBJ1-5; the D gene is possibly TRBD1 (6 bases). Germline V gene sequence: CDR1 MNHNS, CDR2 SASEGT. The CDR3 loop spans 15 amino acids. The ends were cut back, 7 bases at V and 0 bases at J, with 13 bases in the middle. The CDR3 loop is CASTGVFDSNQPQHF. CDR3 DNA: TGTGCCAGCACAGGGGTTTTTGATAGCAATCAGCCCCAGCATTTT.

This clone has just a few counts. This chain joins TRBV7-9 and TRBJ1-2; 8 positions match TRBD1. This CDR3 is built from 14 residues. The V gene's germline CDR1 is SEHNR and CDR2 FQNEAQ (reference sequence). V lost 1 base and J lost 7; bases outside the gene matches: 5. The DNA for the CDR3 is TGTGCCAGCAGCTTAGGGACAGGGTTATTTGGCTACACCTTC. Its protein product is CASSLGTGLFGYTF. Combining the CDR3 with reference TRBV7-9 and TRBJ1-2 gives the whole variable domain DTGVSQNPRHKITKRGQNVTFRCDPISEHNRLYWYRQTLGQGPEFLTYFQNEAQLEKSRLLSDRFSAERPKGSFSTLEIQRTEQGDSAMYLCASSLGTGLFGYTFGSGTRLTVV.

This clone came up a few times. This chain uses TRBV5-4 with TRBJ2-1, with 15 bases identical to TRBD2. The CDR3 runs to 17 residues. Per the germline V gene, CDR1 is SGHNT and CDR2 is YYREEE (reference sequence). Trimming removed 5 bases from V and 3 bases from J; junction bases left unmatched: 6. The CDR3 DNA sequence: TGTGCCAGCAGGAGGACTAGCGGGGGGGCGGTCTACAATGAGCAGTTCTTC. The encoded protein is CASRRTSGGAVYNEQFF. The variable domain in full, completed from reference TRBV5-4 and TRBJ2-1, reads ETGVTQSPTHLIKTRGQQVTLRCSSQSGHNTVSWYQQALGQGPQFIFQYYREEENGRGNFPPRFSGLQFPNYSSELNVNALELDDSALYLCASRRTSGGAVYNEQFFGPGTRLTVL.

This clone was counted only a few times. The chain employs TRBV5-6 and TRBJ2-2, with 8 bases fitting TRBD1. The CDR3 has 16 residues. V lost 4 bases to trimming and J lost 5 bases; unmatched junction nucleotides: 10. CDR1 and CDR2 (germline): SGHDT, YYEEEE. The CDR3 loop reads CASSLRTGTVTGELFF. CDR3 nucleotide sequence: TGTGCCAGCAGCCTGCGGACAGGGACAGTTACCGGGGAGCTGTTTTTT.

This rearrangement joins TRBV15 to TRBJ2-5; TRBD2 is a possible D gene (6 bases). The germline V gene encodes CDR1 LNHNV and CDR2 YYDKDF (reference sequence). V was cut by 5 bases and J by 5 bases, with 9 bases left in between. The CDR3 loop spans 12 amino acids. The CDR3 reads CATSRRGETQYF. The CDR3, as DNA: TGTGCCACCAGCCGTCGGGGGGAGACCCAGTACTTC.

This rearrangement joins TRBV10-2 to TRBJ2-2, with TRBD1 matching 8 bases. The CDR3 has 13 residues. V shed 10 bases and J 3 bases; nucleotides not matched to a gene: 4. The V gene's germline CDR1 is WSHSY and CDR2 SAAADI. This chain's CDR3 is CAILDRDTGELFF. The DNA of the CDR3 is TGCGCCATCTTGGACAGGGACACCGGGGAGCTGTTTTTT.

This clone appeared a single time. Other nucleotide sequences from this sample produce the same CDR3. This chain links TRBV5-1 with TRBJ2-7; 8 bases fit TRBD1. The V gene end was trimmed by 0 bases and the J gene end by 2 bases; junction bases not matched to a gene: 1. The CDR3 contains 14 residues. The germline V gene encodes CDR1 SGHRS and CDR2 YFSETQ. CDR3 DNA sequence: TGCGCCAGCAGCTTGGGACAGGGGCCCTACGAGCAGTACTTC. Translation: CASSLGQGPYEQYF.